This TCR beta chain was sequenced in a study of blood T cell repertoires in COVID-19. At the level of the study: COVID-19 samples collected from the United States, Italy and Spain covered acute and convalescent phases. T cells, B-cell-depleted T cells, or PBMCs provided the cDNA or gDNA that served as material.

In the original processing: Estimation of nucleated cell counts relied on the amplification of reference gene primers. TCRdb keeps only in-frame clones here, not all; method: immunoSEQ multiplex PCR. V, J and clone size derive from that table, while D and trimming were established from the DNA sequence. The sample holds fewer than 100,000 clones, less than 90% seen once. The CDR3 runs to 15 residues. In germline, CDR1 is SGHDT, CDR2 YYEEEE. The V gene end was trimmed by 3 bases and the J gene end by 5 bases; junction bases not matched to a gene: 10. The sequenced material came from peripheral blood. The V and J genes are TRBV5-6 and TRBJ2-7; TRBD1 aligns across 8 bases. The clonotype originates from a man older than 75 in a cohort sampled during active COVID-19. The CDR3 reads CASSSDRDLAHEQYF. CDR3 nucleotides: TGTGCCAGCAGCTCGGACAGGGATCTTGCCCACGAGCAGTACTTC.